The TCR beta chain under discussion was sequenced for a study of cytomegalovirus exposure and HLA in healthy donors. Looked up from germline, CDR1 is SGHTS and CDR2 is YDEGEE. V was pared by 0 bases and J by 5 bases, with 5 bases of the junction left unmatched. This CDR3 contains 14 residues. The PCR was carried out with 60 Vbeta primers and 13 Jbeta primers. TCRdb's copy holds only in-frame clones and misses some; the assay was immunoSEQ multiplex PCR. This repertoire shows fewer than 250,000 clones, about 80% found once; its top ten account for about 10%. In the case of this clone: The antigen is unknown.

Study results and caveats: The likely origin of a cluster of highly shared sequence variants was a sequencing artifact. Most TCR sequences showed up rarely, but some public TCRs showed up in many donors.

This TCR came from a woman aged 50 to 60 in good health and CMV-seropositive. Sequencing input: PBMCs. The V gene is TRBV5-8, the J gene TRBJ2-7, with 7 bases aligning to TRBD1. CDR3 sequence reads: CASSLGQGIHEQYF. The DNA for the CDR3 is TGTGCCAGCAGCTTGGGACAGGGTATCCACGAGCAGTACTTC.